The rows below give T cell receptor beta chains drawn from one sample of a study of cytomegalovirus exposure and HLA in healthy donors. TCRdb's table, derived via immunoSEQ multiplex PCR, lists solely in-frame clones and lacks some. The sample has around 120,000 clones; around 80% are singletons. The sequenced sample was PBMCs. All receptors derive from a man aged 25-45 years in good health and CMV-seronegative. The CDR3 runs from the conserved cysteine through the conserved F or W. The D gene is left open where the match is weak. Size is stated for part of the rows, as once, few or many counts, or as a class when the clone is expanded.

v_gene: TRBV29-1
j_gene: TRBJ2-1
abundance: -
len: 16
d_gene: -
CDR3nt: TGCAGCGTCATCGTGTCGGGGCGGGACTCCTACAATGAGCAGTTCTTC
CDR3aa: CSVIVSGRDSYNEQFF

v_gene: TRBV2
j_gene: TRBJ2-7
abundance: -
len: 14
d_gene: TRBD1
CDR3nt: TGTGCCAGCAGTGTCATACAGGGGGCCGTCGAGCAGTACTTC
CDR3aa: CASSVIQGAVEQYF

v_gene: TRBV6-6
j_gene: TRBJ1-5
abundance: -
len: 15
d_gene: -
CDR3nt: TGTGCCAGCAGTTCCTTACAGGGTAGCAATCAGCCCCAGCATTTT
CDR3aa: CASSSLQGSNQPQHF

v_gene: TRBV29-1
j_gene: TRBJ1-2
abundance: -
len: 14
d_gene: -
CDR3nt: TGCAGCGTTGAAGGGAGGGGTCGTAACTATGGCTACACCTTC
CDR3aa: CSVEGRGRNYGYTF

v_gene: TRBV18
j_gene: TRBJ2-7
abundance: -
len: 20
d_gene: TRBD2
CDR3nt: TGTGCCAGCTCACCAATCCAGCGGGGGGGCGACATAAACTTCTCCTACGAGCAGTACTTC
CDR3aa: CASSPIQRGGDINFSYEQYF

v_gene: TRBV5-1
j_gene: TRBJ2-5
abundance: -
len: 14
d_gene: TRBD1
CDR3nt: TGCGCCAGCAGCTTGGCCCCAGGGGGAGAGACCCAGTACTTC
CDR3aa: CASSLAPGGETQYF

v_gene: TRBV5-1
j_gene: TRBJ1-1
abundance: -
len: 14
d_gene: TRBD1
CDR3nt: TGCGCCAGCAGCCGGCAGGGGGCCAACACTGAAGCTTTCTTT
CDR3aa: CASSRQGANTEAFF

v_gene: TRBV5-4
j_gene: TRBJ2-4
abundance: -
len: 17
d_gene: TRBD1
CDR3nt: TGTGCCAGCACCCGACAGGGGGGAGCCCTAGCCAAAAACATTCAGTACTTC
CDR3aa: CASTRQGGALAKNIQYF

v_gene: TRBV7-8
j_gene: TRBJ2-7
abundance: -
len: 11
d_gene: -
CDR3nt: TGTGCCAGCAGCCCCTTCTACGAGCAGTACTTC
CDR3aa: CASSPFYEQYF

v_gene: TRBV30
j_gene: TRBJ1-2
abundance: few
len: 11
d_gene: -
CDR3nt: TGTGCCTGGGGAGAAGCAGCTGGCTACACCTTC
CDR3aa: CAWGEAAGYTF

v_gene: TRBV19
j_gene: TRBJ2-5
abundance: once
len: 13
d_gene: -
CDR3nt: TGTGCCAGTAGGAGTGGTCGTCAAGAGACCCAGTACTTC
CDR3aa: CASRSGRQETQYF

v_gene: TRBV7-9
j_gene: TRBJ1-1
abundance: -
len: 16
d_gene: TRBD1
CDR3nt: TGTGCCAGCAGCTTAGGTCAGGGGGTAATAAACACTGAAGCTTTCTTT
CDR3aa: CASSLGQGVINTEAFF

v_gene: TRBV28
j_gene: TRBJ1-2
abundance: -
len: 13
d_gene: TRBD1
CDR3nt: TGTGCCAGCAGAGGGACAGGGCTTTATGGCTACACCTTC
CDR3aa: CASRGTGLYGYTF

v_gene: TRBV23-1
j_gene: TRBJ1-5
abundance: -
len: 17
d_gene: -
CDR3nt: TGCGCCAGCAGCCTGACGAAGGGGGGGGTAAGAAATCAGCCCCAGCATTTT
CDR3aa: CASSLTKGGVRNQPQHF

v_gene: TRBV4-3
j_gene: TRBJ2-5
abundance: -
len: 11
d_gene: -
CDR3nt: TGCGCCAGCAGCCAAGCCGGGACCCAGTACTTC
CDR3aa: CASSQAGTQYF

v_gene: TRBV10-1
j_gene: TRBJ2-1
abundance: -
len: 13
d_gene: -
CDR3nt: TGCGCCGGCAGTGAGAACTCCAACGATGAGCAGTTCTTC
CDR3aa: CAGSENSNDEQFF

v_gene: TRBV6-6
j_gene: TRBJ1-1
abundance: -
len: 12
d_gene: TRBD1
CDR3nt: TGTGCCAGCAGTTCTGGACAGGCTGAAGCTTTCTTT
CDR3aa: CASSSGQAEAFF

v_gene: TRBV30
j_gene: TRBJ1-4
abundance: -
len: 12
d_gene: TRBD1
CDR3nt: TGTGCCTTAAGACAGGGGGCTGAAAAACTGTTTTTT
CDR3aa: CALRQGAEKLFF

v_gene: TRBV28
j_gene: TRBJ2-1
abundance: -
len: 16
d_gene: TRBD2
CDR3nt: TGTGCCAGCAGTTTTCGAGACGGGGGGGCTGGTAATGAGCAGTTCTTC
CDR3aa: CASSFRDGGAGNEQFF

v_gene: TRBV19
j_gene: TRBJ2-3
abundance: -
len: 12
d_gene: -
CDR3nt: TGTGCCAGTAGTGAAAGCCCAGATACGCAGTATTTT
CDR3aa: CASSESPDTQYF

v_gene: TRBV30
j_gene: TRBJ2-1
abundance: -
len: 13
d_gene: TRBD2
CDR3nt: TGTGCCTGGAGGCCTAGCGGGGGGACTGAGCAGTTCTTC
CDR3aa: CAWRPSGGTEQFF

v_gene: TRBV29-1
j_gene: TRBJ2-1
abundance: -
len: 11
d_gene: TRBD2
CDR3nt: TGCAGCGGGACTAGTACCGATGAGCAGTTCTTC
CDR3aa: CSGTSTDEQFF

v_gene: TRBV19
j_gene: TRBJ2-7
abundance: -
len: 16
d_gene: TRBD1
CDR3nt: TGTGCCAGTAGTATTCCGGGACAGGCCAATCCCTACGAGCAGTACTTC
CDR3aa: CASSIPGQANPYEQYF

v_gene: TRBV29-1
j_gene: TRBJ1-2
abundance: -
len: 12
d_gene: -
CDR3nt: TGCAGCGTGGTGACAGCGAACTATGGCTACACCTTC
CDR3aa: CSVVTANYGYTF

v_gene: TRBV27
j_gene: TRBJ1-5
abundance: -
len: 15
d_gene: -
CDR3nt: TGTGCCAGCAGTTTATCGGGCAGGATCAATCAGCCCCAGCATTTT
CDR3aa: CASSLSGRINQPQHF

v_gene: TRBV9
j_gene: TRBJ2-7
abundance: -
len: 13
d_gene: -
CDR3nt: TGTGCCAGCAGCGTAGGGGGGCTCCACGAGCAGTACTTC
CDR3aa: CASSVGGLHEQYF

v_gene: TRBV27
j_gene: TRBJ2-7
abundance: -
len: 15
d_gene: TRBD1
CDR3nt: TGTGCCAGCAGTTTGGGACAGGTTCCGACCTACGAGCAGTACTTC
CDR3aa: CASSLGQVPTYEQYF

v_gene: TRBV19
j_gene: TRBJ1-2
abundance: -
len: 13
d_gene: -
CDR3nt: TGTGCCAGTAGTATAGATCGGGGAGATGGCTACACCTTC
CDR3aa: CASSIDRGDGYTF

v_gene: TRBV6-5
j_gene: TRBJ1-4
abundance: -
len: 16
d_gene: TRBD1
CDR3nt: TGTGCCAGCAGTTACTTGGGACAGGGGAATGGGGAAAAACTGTTTTTT
CDR3aa: CASSYLGQGNGEKLFF

v_gene: TRBV29-1
j_gene: TRBJ2-3
abundance: -
len: 19
d_gene: -
CDR3nt: TGCAGCGTGAGAAAAGGGGGGGGACGTCCGATAACTAGCACAGATACGCAGTATTTT
CDR3aa: CSVRKGGGRPITSTDTQYF

v_gene: TRBV30
j_gene: TRBJ2-1
abundance: -
len: 14
d_gene: TRBD1
CDR3nt: TGTGCCTGGAGTAAGGGGGCGGTTGGGAATGAGCAGTTCTTC
CDR3aa: CAWSKGAVGNEQFF

v_gene: TRBV30
j_gene: TRBJ2-7
abundance: -
len: 16
d_gene: -
CDR3nt: TGTGCCTGGAGAAGACTAAAAATCAGCGGCTCCTACGAGCAGTACTTC
CDR3aa: CAWRRLKISGSYEQYF

v_gene: TRBV4-1
j_gene: TRBJ2-2
abundance: -
len: 16
d_gene: -
CDR3nt: TGCGCCAGCAGCCCAATGCCGGGACACAACACCGGGGAGCTGTTTTTT
CDR3aa: CASSPMPGHNTGELFF

v_gene: TRBV29-1
j_gene: TRBJ2-7
abundance: -
len: 12
d_gene: -
CDR3nt: TGCAGCGTGGAGGGAGTCGGTTACGAGCAGTACTTC
CDR3aa: CSVEGVGYEQYF

v_gene: TRBV18
j_gene: TRBJ2-3
abundance: -
len: 13
d_gene: -
CDR3nt: TGTGCCAGCTCACCGTCGGGGAGGGATACGCAGTATTTT
CDR3aa: CASSPSGRDTQYF